The 30 T cell receptor beta chains given below trace back to one sample, sequenced in a study of blood T cell repertoires in COVID-19. Generated by immunoSEQ multiplex PCR, the TCRdb table keeps only in-frame clones and is missing some. The table includes tens of thousands of clones, approximately 80% detected once. Sequenced input: peripheral blood. These receptor sequences come from an older woman with acute or convalescent COVID-19.

The CDR3 DNA reads TGTGCCAGCAGCGGCATCGGGACAGAGCTATCTAACTATGGCTACACCTTC. As protein: CASSGIGTELSNYGYTF. This chain connects TRBV9 to TRBJ1-2; 7 nucleotides line up with TRBD1. The CDR3 is made up of 17 amino acids. Germline V gene sequence: CDR1 SGDLS, CDR2 YYNGEE. J was trimmed by 0 bases and V by 3 bases; bases with no gene match: 11.

The V and J genes are TRBV27 and TRBJ2-3, with TRBD2 matching over 7 bases. This CDR3 contains 14 residues. CDR1 is MNHEY and CDR2 is SMNVEV in the germline V gene (reference sequence). The V and J ends lost 7 bases and 2 bases, in that order; junction bases with no gene match: 6. The CDR3 region is CASMEGGITDTQYF. The DNA for the CDR3 is TGTGCCAGCATGGAGGGAGGGATCACAGATACGCAGTATTTT.

The rearrangement joins TRBV10-1 to TRBJ1-4, with D possibly matching TRBD1 (6 bases). This CDR3 has 17 amino acids. In germline, CDR1 is WNHNN, CDR2 SYGVQD (reference sequence). V was shortened by 0 bases and J by 5 bases, with 16 bases between the two germline ends. CDR3 sequence (DNA): TGCGCCAGCAGTGAGTCTCGGGCAGGGCAGGGGAATGAAAAACTGTTTTTT. Its translation is CASSESRAGQGNEKLFF.

The chain joins TRBV6-5 to TRBJ2-3; TRBD2 agrees at 12 bases. Germline-derived CDR1 and CDR2 are MNHEY and SVGAGI. The CDR3 consists of 15 residues. Losses at the gene ends were 6 bases for V and 2 bases for J; bases not matched to a gene: 3. The CDR3 sequence: CASSWTSGDTDTQYF. Written as DNA, the CDR3 is TGTGCCAGCAGCTGGACTAGCGGGGACACAGATACGCAGTATTTT.

The chain links TRBV5-4 to TRBJ1-6, with D unresolved. The CDR3 has 14 amino acids. The V and J ends lost 5 bases and 6 bases respectively, with 12 bases between them. Germline lookup yields CDR1 SGHNT and CDR2 YYREEE (reference sequence). CDR3: CASRIDMSNSPLHF. The CDR3 region has the DNA TGTGCCAGCAGAATCGACATGAGTAATTCACCCCTCCACTTT. Filled out from reference TRBV5-4 and TRBJ1-6, the complete variable domain reads ETGVTQSPTHLIKTRGQQVTLRCSSQSGHNTVSWYQQALGQGPQFIFQYYREEENGRGNFPPRFSGLQFPNYSSELNVNALELDDSALYLCASRIDMSNSPLHFGNGTRLTVT.

The chain employs TRBV5-1 and TRBJ1-2; TRBD1 aligns across 7 bases. Losses at the gene ends were 6 bases for V and 7 bases for J; bases not matched to a gene: 6. The germline gives CDR1 SGHRS, CDR2 YFSETQ. CDR3 length: 12 amino acids. The CDR3 DNA is TGCGCCAGCACGTCACAGGGGTCTGGCTACACCTTC. Its translation is CASTSQGSGYTF.

In the case of this clone: A junction end diverges from the germline sequence, so it may reflect a read error. The rearrangement joins TRBV6-5 to TRBJ2-7, with D possibly being TRBD1 (6 bases). This CDR3 spans 14 amino acids. From germline, CDR1 is MNHEY and CDR2 SVGAGI. Here the CDR3 DNA reads TGTGCCAGCAGTTTTAAACAGGGTTCCTCCGAGCAGTACTTC. As protein: CASSFKQGSSEQYF.

The V call is TRBV23-1, the J call TRBJ2-7, with D perhaps TRBD2 (6 bases). TRBV23-1 is given ORF status, its function remaining uncertain. Trimming left V 3 bases short and J 3 bases short, with 24 bases between. This CDR3 comprises 18 residues. CDR3 sequence reads: CASSHLPPGVEIVYEQYF. The CDR3 DNA sequence: TGCGCCAGCAGTCACCTCCCGCCGGGGGTGGAGATAGTCTACGAGCAGTACTTC.

V gene TRBV9 combines with J gene TRBJ2-1; 14 bases fit TRBD2. The CDR3 covers 15 residues. Germline CDR1 is SGDLS and CDR2 is YYNGEE. V was pared by 3 bases and J by 12 bases, with 8 bases of the junction left unmatched. The CDR3 reads CASSATSGGASGQFF. CDR3 sequence (DNA): TGTGCCAGCAGCGCGACTAGCGGGGGGGCCTCAGGGCAGTTCTTC.

The gene calls are TRBV6-1 and TRBJ1-4; D is ambiguous. The V gene's germline CDR1 is MNHNS and CDR2 SASEGT. V dropped 2 bases and J dropped 8 bases, with 18 bases sitting between them. This CDR3 is built from 16 residues. The CDR3 bases are TGTGCCAGCAGTGAAAATTACGGGGTTAAGAGGGAAAAACTGTTTTTT. Translated: CASSENYGVKREKLFF.

The rearrangement links TRBV13 to TRBJ1-1; D perhaps matches TRBD1 (6 bases). The CDR3 consists of 17 residues. Germline assignment: CDR1 PRHDT and CDR2 FYEKMQ (reference sequence). The germline V and J ends were trimmed by 3 bases and 5 bases, with 22 bases remaining between them. This CDR3 reads CASSFHQGLVSGTEAFF. CDR3 bases: TGTGCCAGCAGCTTTCATCAGGGGTTAGTGTCGGGGACTGAAGCTTTCTTT.

This clone was observed a handful of times. The V call is TRBV4-1, the J call TRBJ1-1; 10 bases match TRBD1. Germline V gives CDR1 MGHRA, CDR2 YSYEKL. The CDR3 runs 16 residues. V shed 0 bases and J 6 bases; nucleotides not matched to a gene: 7. CDR3 nucleotides: TGCGCCAGCAGCCAAGATAGGGACAGGGGACCGCCTGAAGCTTTCTTT. It encodes CASSQDRDRGPPEAFF.

The V gene is TRBV2, the J gene TRBJ1-6; no definite D call. The CDR3 length is 14 residues. V was shortened by 0 bases and J by 9 bases, with 9 bases between the two germline ends. Germline CDR1 is SNHLY and CDR2 is FYNNEI. CDR3: CASSEARVSSPLHF. For the CDR3, the DNA is TGTGCCAGCAGTGAAGCCCGGGTGAGTTCACCCCTCCACTTT.

The rearrangement joins TRBV6-1 to TRBJ2-7, with TRBD2 as a possible D gene (5 bases). CDR1 MNHNS and CDR2 SASEGT come from the germline V gene. Trimming pared 2 bases from V and 7 bases from J, leaving 12 bases between. This CDR3 comprises 13 residues. The CDR3 is CASSEILRGEQYF. The CDR3 region has the DNA TGTGCCAGCAGTGAAATACTCCGAGGGGAGCAGTACTTC.

CDR3 DNA sequence: TGCGCCAGCAGCTTGGCCACAGGAGTAGGACACAGCTATGGCTACACCTTC. Its translation: CASSLATGVGHSYGYTF. The chain couples TRBV5-1 to TRBJ1-2; a weak D match, TRBD1 (5 bases). CDR1 is SGHRS, CDR2 YFSETQ, per germline. V was pared by 0 bases and J by 4 bases, with 19 bases between. This CDR3 comprises 17 residues.

The V and J genes are TRBV7-2 and TRBJ2-7, with 8 bases fitting TRBD1. Germline V CDR1 and CDR2: SGHTA, FQGNSA. V lost 5 bases to trimming and J lost 6 bases; unmatched junction nucleotides: 6. The CDR3 totals 13 residues. CDR3 nucleotides: TGTGCCAGCAGCCGCGACAGGGGATCCGAGCAGTACTTC. Translating gives CASSRDRGSEQYF.

The sample holds one count of this clone. V gene TRBV3-1 (or the pseudogene TRBV3-2) combines with J gene TRBJ2-5; 13 nucleotides agree with TRBD2. The CDR3 sequence is 17 residues long. Per the germline V gene, CDR1 is LGHDT and CDR2 is YNNKEL (reference sequence). The V and J ends lost 4 bases and 5 bases, in that order; junction bases with no gene match: 10. The CDR3 is CASSLRTSGGMRETQYF. The CDR3 nucleotides read TGTGCCAGCAGCCTTCGGACTAGCGGGGGTATGAGGGAGACCCAGTACTTC.

Only one count was recorded for this clone. The rearrangement uses TRBV15 and TRBJ2-3, with TRBD2 matching over 8 bases. With V trimmed by 0 bases and J by 6 bases, 11 bases remained unmatched. The germline V gene encodes CDR1 LNHNV and CDR2 YYDKDF (reference sequence). This CDR3 region has 17 residues. In DNA form, the CDR3 reads TGTGCCACCAGCAGAGATCCAAAGCGGGGGAATCGGGATACGCAGTATTTT. This encodes CATSRDPKRGNRDTQYF.

The CDR3 DNA follows: TGTGCCAGCAGTGAATATGGGGGCCCGGATGGCTACACCTTC. Amino acid sequence: CASSEYGGPDGYTF. V usage is TRBV6-1 and J usage is TRBJ1-2, with D possibly TRBD1 on 6 matching bases. CDR3 length equals 14 residues. The V end lost 2 bases, the J end lost 6 bases, and 13 bases lay between the germline ends. CDR1 MNHNS and CDR2 SASEGT come from the germline V gene.

The genes are TRBV2 and TRBJ2-3, with D perhaps matching TRBD2 (6 bases). The length of the CDR3 is 13 residues. Between the trimmed V and J ends, which lost 4 bases and 5 bases, there was a span of 10 bases. The V gene's germline CDR1 is SNHLY and CDR2 FYNNEI. Here the CDR3 reads CASSVGGKDTQYF. The CDR3 DNA reads TGTGCCAGCAGTGTGGGGGGTAAAGATACGCAGTATTTT.

The rearrangement uses TRBV5-4 and TRBJ1-2; no definite D call. Trimming pared 4 bases from V and 13 bases from J, leaving 17 bases between. The CDR3 is made up of 12 amino acids. The germline CDR1 and CDR2 sequences are SGHNT and YYREEE (reference sequence). The CDR3 nucleotides read TGTGCCAGCAGCCTGGACTACAAAATCAGCACCTTC. The encoded protein is CASSLDYKISTF.

The chain recombines TRBV11-2 with TRBJ2-7, with D possibly TRBD1 on 5 matching bases. Deletions cut 2 bases from V and 4 bases from J, with 12 bases between. The CDR3 has 14 residues. CDR1 is SGHAT and CDR2 is FQNNGV in the germline V gene. CDR3: CASSLNIGQYEQYF. Here the CDR3 DNA reads TGTGCCAGCAGCTTAAATATTGGACAATACGAGCAGTACTTC. The whole variable domain, remainder taken from reference TRBV11-2 and TRBJ2-7, is EAGVAQSPRYKIIEKRQSVAFWCNPISGHATLYWYQQILGQGPKLLIQFQNNGVVDDSQLPKDRFSAERLKGVDSTLKIQPAKLEDSAVYLCASSLNIGQYEQYFGPGTRLTVT.

V usage is TRBV27 and J usage is TRBJ1-1; D gene ambiguous. Germline values: CDR1 MNHEY, CDR2 SMNVEV (reference sequence). The CDR3 runs to 17 residues. V was trimmed by 1 base and J by 0 bases, leaving 15 bases between them. DNA of the CDR3: TGTGCCAGCAGTTTATACAGATTCGGGGTCCTGAACACTGAAGCTTTCTTT. Translation: CASSLYRFGVLNTEAFF.

This rearrangement joins TRBV5-6 to TRBJ2-1, with 9 bases matching TRBD2. V lost 0 bases to trimming and J lost 7 bases; unmatched junction nucleotides: 8. The length of the CDR3 is 16 residues. The germline V gene encodes CDR1 SGHDT and CDR2 YYEEEE. The CDR3 protein is CASSLVRGGGANEQFF. CDR3 bases: TGTGCCAGCAGCTTGGTACGTGGCGGGGGGGCGAATGAGCAGTTCTTC.

This clone was seen a single time. The rearrangement uses TRBV10-3 and TRBJ1-1; TRBD1 aligns across 7 bases. The germline V gene encodes CDR1 ENHRY and CDR2 SYGVKD. CDR3 length: 12 residues. With V trimmed by 11 bases and J by 6 bases, 9 bases remained unmatched. The CDR3 sequence: CAAQGGSSEAFF. DNA of the CDR3: TGTGCCGCGCAGGGGGGTAGCTCTGAAGCTTTCTTT.

The chain combines TRBV6-1 with TRBJ2-7; 7 positions match TRBD2. Germline CDR1 MNHNS, CDR2 SASEGT. V lost 0 bases, J lost 4 bases, and 3 bases stayed unmatched. The CDR3 covers 14 residues. The DNA for the CDR3 is TGTGCCAGCAGTGAAGCGAACGGGGGGTACGAGCAGTACTTC. It is translated as CASSEANGGYEQYF.

The J gene is TRBJ1-1, the V gene TRBV3-1 (or the pseudogene TRBV3-2); TRBD1 agrees at 7 bases. The CDR3 spans 15 residues. In germline, CDR1 is LGHDT, CDR2 YNNKEL (reference sequence). The V segment lost 0 bases and the J segment 2 bases; nucleotides outside the gene matches: 3. CDR3 protein: CASSQENRGNTEAFF. CDR3 DNA sequence: TGTGCCAGCAGCCAAGAAAACAGGGGTAACACTGAAGCTTTCTTT.

The chain links TRBV6-5 to TRBJ2-2; D is perhaps TRBD1 (5 bases). This CDR3 comprises 13 residues. CDR1 MNHEY and CDR2 SVGAGI come from the germline V gene. With 10 bases removed from V and 6 bases from J, the gap between germline ends came to 15 bases. In DNA, the CDR3 is TGTGCCATCGAGACAGCGCTCGCCGGGGAGCTGTTTTTT. Protein sequence: CAIETALAGELFF.

J is TRBJ1-6 and V is TRBV30; TRBD1 matches at 9 bases. V was clipped by 1 base and J by 8 bases; unmatched bases: 6. This CDR3 has 15 amino acids. Germline V gene lookup returns CDR1 GTSNPN and CDR2 SVGIG (reference sequence). CDR3 amino acids: CAWSGTGGIDSPLHF. The CDR3 nucleotides read TGTGCCTGGAGTGGCACAGGGGGCATCGATTCACCCCTCCACTTT.

The genes are TRBV6-6 and TRBJ2-1; 7 bases match TRBD2. Germline V gene data show CDR1 as MNHNY and CDR2 as SVGAGI (reference sequence). J lost 0 bases, V lost 2 bases, and 1 base had no gene match. The CDR3 runs to 15 residues. CDR3 residues: CASSYAGDSYNEQFF. In DNA form, the CDR3 reads TGTGCCAGCAGTTACGCGGGGGACTCCTACAATGAGCAGTTCTTC.